These 10 T cell receptor beta chains came from one sample sequenced in a study of control samples from healthy donors and cancer patients (dated by TCRdb to 2018 to 2020). The library was made by the immunoSEQ multiplex PCR assay. The table was pulled from immuneACCESS by TCRdb, which kept in-frame rearrangements only. Such tables lose some clones; where checked, under half of the loss comes from unresolved V genes, and the rest has no known cause. The sample table holds 100,000 to 110,000 clones, of which more than 75% were seen once. The ten largest clones take up 18% of the sample. The sample taken for sequencing was blood. These receptors were obtained from a woman aged 45-60 years in good health.

This chain links TRBV7-3 with TRBJ1-1; no definite D call. CDR1 is SGHTA and CDR2 is FQGTGA in the germline V gene. The CDR3 runs 15 residues. The V end was cut by 5 bases, the J end by 0 bases, with 13 bases between. This CDR3 reads CASSPIETMNTEAFF. CDR3 sequence (DNA): TGTGCCAGCAGCCCAATCGAGACCATGAACACTGAAGCTTTCTTT.

The J gene is TRBJ2-5, the V gene TRBV4-3; D may be TRBD1 or TRBD2 (5 bases each). V dropped 0 bases and J dropped 2 bases, with 13 bases sitting between them. The CDR3 extends over 16 amino acids. CDR1 and CDR2 (germline): LGHNA, YSLEER. The CDR3 protein is CASSQDRGDPQETQYF. The CDR3 DNA follows: TGCGCCAGCAGCCAAGATCGTGGGGACCCACAAGAGACCCAGTACTTC.

The rearrangement uses TRBV5-8 and TRBJ1-5; D unclear. The CDR3 has 15 residues. CDR1 is SGHTS and CDR2 is YDEGEE in the germline V gene. With 1 base removed from V and 1 base from J, the gap between germline ends came to 9 bases. The CDR3 protein is CASSLRVTSNQPQHF. CDR3 DNA: TGTGCCAGCAGCTTGCGGGTGACGAGCAATCAGCCCCAGCATTTT. The complete variable domain, with remaining parts taken from reference TRBV5-8 and TRBJ1-5, reads EAGVTQSPTHLIKTRGQQATLRCSPISGHTSVYWYQQALGLGLQFLLWYDEGEERNRGNFPPRFSGRQFPNYSSELNVNALELEDSALYLCASSLRVTSNQPQHFGDGTRLSIL.

This sequence joins TRBV12-3 or TRBV12-4 and TRBJ2-7; either TRBD1 or TRBD2 may fit D (5 bases each). The CDR3 runs 13 residues. V lost 6 bases and J 0 bases, leaving 9 bases between the germline ends. CDR3 protein: CASRSGGSYEQYF. The CDR3 bases are TGTGCCAGCAGGAGTGGGGGCTCCTACGAGCAGTACTTC.

This sequence joins TRBV6-6 and TRBJ1-1, with D unresolved. The V gene's germline CDR1 is MNHNY and CDR2 SVGAGI (reference sequence). This CDR3 has 11 residues. Trimming stripped 5 bases from V and 10 bases from J, with 11 bases between. CDR3 DNA sequence: TGTGCCAGCAGTCGGGCCTCATTAGCTTTCTTT. It is translated as CASSRASLAFF.

The J gene is TRBJ2-1, the V gene TRBV11-2, with TRBD2 matching 8 bases. The CDR3 extends over 14 amino acids. Germline loops: CDR1 SGHAT, CDR2 FQNNGV. V was clipped by 11 bases and J by 0 bases; unmatched bases: 6. The CDR3 nucleotides read TGTGCCCCGCAAAGCGGGAGCTCCTACAATGAGCAGTTCTTC. Translation: CAPQSGSSYNEQFF.

The chain uses TRBV11-2 and TRBJ1-2, with D perhaps TRBD1 (6 bases). Trimming removed 7 bases from V and 8 bases from J, with 23 bases in between. Germline assignment: CDR1 SGHAT and CDR2 FQNNGV. The CDR3 is 15 amino acids. CDR3 DNA sequence: TGTGCCAGCACCCTTACCACAGGGCTGGAGGTGGGCTACACCTTC. Its translation is CASTLTTGLEVGYTF.

The chain joins TRBV21-1 to TRBJ1-6; TRBD1, the D gene given by the table, was not confirmed from the DNA. TRBV21-1 is a listed pseudogene. The CDR3 is made up of 21 amino acids. This CDR3 is CASSRLPRGHGRNGGNSPLHF. The DNA of the CDR3 is TGTGCCAGCAGCAGACTCCCCAGGGGGCATGGGAGAAACGGCGGTAATTCACCCCTCCACTTT.

The genes are TRBV18 and TRBJ1-1; 8 bases line up with TRBD1. The trim removed 2 bases at V and 7 bases at J, leaving 9 bases unmatched. CDR1 and CDR2 from the germline V gene are KGHSH and LQKENI. The CDR3 length is 15 residues. The CDR3 DNA reads as TGTGCCAGCTCACCATTTTGGACAGGGATATATGAAGCTTTCTTT. Translation gives CASSPFWTGIYEAFF.

This chain uses TRBV21-1 with TRBJ2-3; whether TRBD2, the table's D call, matches the DNA was not checked. TRBV21-1 is a recognized pseudogene. CDR3 length: 17 amino acids. The CDR3 DNA sequence: TGTGCCAGCTCCCAAAGGGGGACTAGCGGGAGCACAGATACGCAGTATTTT. The encoded protein is CASSQRGTSGSTDTQYF.